A single sample gave rise to the 27 T cell receptor beta chains below, sequenced in a study of Ad26.COV2.S vaccination and SARS-CoV-2 variants listed by TCRdb under 2021. The receptor library was made with the immunoSEQ multiplex PCR assay. TCRdb re-hosts the immuneACCESS table, in-frame sequences only. Its copies lack some clones; in the studies checked, an unresolved V gene accounts for under half of them, and the cause for the rest is not known. Recorded for this sample are hundreds of thousands of clones; 80% to 90% of them occurred a single time. The ten most abundant clones make up about 7.1% of the sample. Read against the paper, the sample's treatment or condition label means: some 20 received Ad26.COV2.S at low or high dose, single or two shots; five or six received placebo; per-sample allocation not given. For vaccine and placebo recipients, repertoires were sequenced using samples collected on day 63 after the first injection.

Sequenced material: peripheral blood, taken in a trial of Ad26.COV2.S vaccine versus placebo. These receptors were obtained from a person aged 18-65 years who received the Ad26.COV2.S COVID-19 vaccine or a placebo.

This clone was counted between two and nine times. The chain is built from TRBV6-1 and TRBJ1-5, with TRBD1 identical over 7 bases. This CDR3 has 16 amino acids. Trimming took 1 base from V and 3 from J; bases not matched to a gene: 6. The germline V gene has CDR1 MNHNS and CDR2 SASEGT. CDR3 coding DNA: TGTGCCAGCAGTGAAGGAGGCAGGGGGTTCAATCAGCCCCAGCATTTT. Protein: CASSEGGRGFNQPQHF.

The chain joins TRBV5-1 to TRBJ2-5, with D perhaps matching TRBD1 or TRBD2 (5 bases each). Germline lookup yields CDR1 SGHRS and CDR2 YFSETQ. V gave up 4 bases and J gave up 1 base, with 20 bases separating them. The CDR3 extends over 17 amino acids. CDR3 amino acids: CASSLGNPGPLQETQYF. The CDR3 bases are TGCGCCAGCAGCCTGGGGAATCCGGGACCGCTCCAAGAGACCCAGTACTTC. The full variable domain, its missing parts supplied by reference TRBV5-1 and TRBJ2-5, is KAGVTQTPRYLIKTRGQQVTLSCSPISGHRSVSWYQQTPGQGLQFLFEYFSETQRNKGNFPGRFSGRQFSNSRSEMNVSTLELGDSALYLCASSLGNPGPLQETQYFGPGTRLLVL.

V and J are TRBV15 and TRBJ1-1, with D hard to call. CDR1 is LNHNV and CDR2 is YYDKDF in the germline V gene (reference sequence). The CDR3 spans 13 residues. Trimming stripped 1 base from V and 5 bases from J, with 8 bases between. The CDR3 nucleotides are TGTGCCACCAGCAGAGGGTCGGGAACTGAAGCTTTCTTT. Its translation is CATSRGSGTEAFF.

This chain joins TRBV4-1 and TRBJ2-7, with 8 bases aligning to TRBD2. V was pared by 0 bases and J by 1 base, with 8 bases of the junction left unmatched. The CDR3 loop spans 17 amino acids. The germline CDR1 and CDR2 sequences are MGHRA and YSYEKL. The CDR3 DNA is TGCGCCAGCAGCCAAGAAGAGGCGAAGCGGGAGTCCTACGAGCAGTACTTC. Its translation: CASSQEEAKRESYEQYF.

This chain links TRBV11-3 with TRBJ2-1; 7 nucleotides match TRBD2. The CDR3 is made up of 15 amino acids. J was trimmed by 3 bases and V by 4 bases; bases with no gene match: 6. The germline V gene has CDR1 SGHNT and CDR2 YENEEA. The DNA of the CDR3 is TGTGCCAGCAGCTCCTCGGGGGGTAACTACAATGAGCAGTTCTTC. Protein sequence: CASSSSGGNYNEQFF.

This rearrangement joins TRBV3-1 (or the pseudogene TRBV3-2) to TRBJ1-1; weak D call: TRBD1 (5 bases). The length of the CDR3 is 15 residues. Germline CDR1 and CDR2: LGHDT and YNNKEL (reference sequence). V was cut by 1 base and J by 4 bases, with 13 bases left in between. CDR3 DNA: TGTGCCAGCAGCCAAGGAGAGGGGTGGATCACTGAAGCTTTCTTT. Protein sequence: CASSQGEGWITEAFF.

This chain links TRBV20-1 with TRBJ1-2; D not certain. The length of the CDR3 is 11 residues. Trimming removed 3 bases at V and 7 bases at J, with 9 bases between. Germline assignment: CDR1 DFQATT and CDR2 SNEGSKA (reference sequence). This chain's CDR3 is CSASFGVGYTF. CDR3 bases: TGCAGTGCTAGTTTTGGGGTTGGCTACACCTTC.

The chain recombines TRBV19 with TRBJ1-1, with TRBD1 matching over 8 bases. This CDR3 spans 14 amino acids. The germline V gene has CDR1 LNHDA and CDR2 SQIVND (reference sequence). Germline trimming cut 5 bases from V and 1 base from J; bases unmatched to any gene: 3. CDR3: CASSHRGANTEAFF. The DNA for the CDR3 is TGTGCCAGTAGTCACAGGGGGGCGAACACTGAAGCTTTCTTT.

The chain employs TRBV30 and TRBJ2-7; 8 nucleotides match TRBD2. CDR1 and CDR2 from the germline V gene are GTSNPN and SVGIG (reference sequence). The CDR3 covers 13 residues. Trimming took 2 bases from V and 4 from J; bases not matched to a gene: 4. The CDR3 is CAWSPAGGYEQYF. The CDR3 coding sequence is TGTGCCTGGAGTCCTGCGGGAGGATACGAGCAGTACTTC. The full variable domain, completed using reference TRBV30 and TRBJ2-7, is SQTIHQWPATLVQPVGSPLSLECTVEGTSNPNLYWYRQAAGRGLQLLFYSVGIGQISSEVPQNLSASRPQDRQFILSSKKLLLSDSGFYLCAWSPAGGYEQYFGPGTRLTVT.

The chain uses TRBV4-3 and TRBJ1-3; D is unclear. The CDR3 extends over 17 amino acids. Germline V CDR1 and CDR2: LGHNA, YSLEER. The germline V and J ends were trimmed by 1 base and 0 bases, with 13 bases remaining between them. The CDR3 bases are TGCGCCAGCAGCCAAGTGAAGGTGAGGTACTCTGGAAACACCATATATTTT. Amino acids: CASSQVKVRYSGNTIYF.

The gene calls are TRBV5-4 and TRBJ2-7; the match to TRBD2 covers 11 bases. This CDR3 is built from 15 residues. Trimming at V came to 1 base and at J to 2 bases, leaving 2 bases not matched to a gene. Germline CDR1 SGHNT, CDR2 YYREEE (reference sequence). CDR3 bases: TGTGCCAGCAGCTTGAAACTAGCGGGGGCCTACGAGCAGTACTTC. This gives the protein CASSLKLAGAYEQYF.

The V gene is TRBV2, the J gene TRBJ1-3; 9 bases match TRBD1. Looked up from germline, CDR1 is SNHLY and CDR2 is FYNNEI. The CDR3 is 15 residues long. V was clipped by 3 bases and J by 2 bases; unmatched bases: 2. The CDR3 bases are TGTGCCAGCAGTGAGAGGACAGGGGCTGGAAACACCATATATTTT. Protein sequence: CASSERTGAGNTIYF.

The gene calls are TRBV7-3 and TRBJ2-3; D remains ambiguous. Germline loops: CDR1 SGHTA, CDR2 FQGTGA. The length of the CDR3 is 12 residues. V was pared by 5 bases and J by 9 bases, with 12 bases between. The CDR3 sequence is CASSDPGETQYF. CDR3 nucleotide sequence: TGTGCCAGCAGCGACCCCGGTGAAACGCAGTATTTT.

The chain has TRBV27 and TRBJ2-7, with a possible D match to TRBD1 (6 bases). This CDR3 has 14 amino acids. From germline, CDR1 is MNHEY and CDR2 SMNVEV (reference sequence). Trimming removed 1 base at V and 6 bases at J, with 13 bases between. CDR3: CASSLWALRGEQYF. The CDR3 coding sequence is TGTGCCAGCAGTTTATGGGCCCTCAGGGGCGAGCAGTACTTC.

The chain links TRBV6-5 to TRBJ1-2; TRBD1 matches 7 bases. CDR1 and CDR2 (germline): MNHEY, SVGAGI. The CDR3 loop spans 14 amino acids. V lost 6 bases, J lost 7 bases, and 11 bases stayed unmatched. The CDR3 DNA reads TGTGCCAGCAGATCGGACGGACAGGTTCTTGGCTACACCTTC. Residues: CASRSDGQVLGYTF.

This clone showed up just once. The V and J genes are TRBV27 and TRBJ2-2; TRBD1 matches at 10 bases. Trimming at V came to 5 bases and at J to 2 bases, leaving 5 bases not matched to a gene. CDR1 is MNHEY and CDR2 is SMNVEV in the germline V gene (reference sequence). The CDR3 spans 16 residues. The CDR3, as DNA: TGTGCCAGCAGTCCGACAGGGGGCGTTAACACCGGGGAGCTGTTTTTT. The encoded protein is CASSPTGGVNTGELFF.

This chain joins TRBV3-1 (or the pseudogene TRBV3-2) and TRBJ2-7; 9 bases align to TRBD2. Germline V lookup: CDR1 LGHDT, CDR2 YNNKEL (reference sequence). V shed 5 bases and J 0 bases; nucleotides not matched to a gene: 2. This CDR3 has 14 amino acids. The CDR3 loop reads CASSSSGTSYEQYF. DNA for the CDR3: TGTGCCAGCAGCTCTAGCGGGACCTCCTACGAGCAGTACTTC.

The J gene is TRBJ2-7, the V gene TRBV12-3 or TRBV12-4; unclear D gene. V was pared by 5 bases and J by 6 bases, with 14 bases between. The CDR3 is 13 amino acids. The CDR3, as DNA: TGTGCCAGCAGTGCCTTTAAGGTCGGCGAGCAGTACTTC. The encoded protein is CASSAFKVGEQYF.

This rearrangement joins TRBV6-1 to TRBJ2-7, with D unresolved. Between the trimmed V and J ends, which lost 3 bases and 6 bases, there was a span of 12 bases. Germline V lookup: CDR1 MNHNS, CDR2 SASEGT. The CDR3 loop spans 13 amino acids. The CDR3 nucleotides are TGTGCCAGCAGTGATTCCAGGTGGGGCGAGCAGTACTTC. Its translation is CASSDSRWGEQYF.

This clone was found many times. The chain joins TRBV19 to TRBJ2-2; 9 bases line up with TRBD1. Germline V gives CDR1 LNHDA, CDR2 SQIVND (reference sequence). Germline trimming cut 3 bases from V and 8 bases from J; bases unmatched to any gene: 10. CDR3 length: 16 amino acids. The CDR3 loop reads CASSMDLGTGRGELFF. The CDR3 DNA is TGTGCCAGTAGTATGGATCTGGGGACAGGGAGAGGGGAGCTGTTTTTT.

The rearrangement links TRBV6-5 to TRBJ2-3; possibly TRBD2 for D (5 bases). Germline V gene data show CDR1 as MNHEY and CDR2 as SVGAGI. Trimming pared 6 bases from V and 5 bases from J, leaving 9 bases between. The CDR3 is 12 amino acids. CDR3 residues: CASSGIGDTQYF. CDR3 DNA: TGTGCCAGCAGCGGGATAGGAGATACGCAGTATTTT.

The genes are TRBV3-1 (or the pseudogene TRBV3-2) and TRBJ2-1, with TRBD1 matching over 8 bases. The germline CDR1 and CDR2 sequences are LGHDT and YNNKEL (reference sequence). J lost 15 bases, V lost 3 bases, and 10 bases had no gene match. There are 13 residues in the CDR3. The CDR3 DNA sequence: TGTGCCAGCAGCCATCGGACAGGGCGGACGTCGTTCTTC. It is translated as CASSHRTGRTSFF.

The chain has TRBV14 and TRBJ1-5, with a weak D call TRBD1 (6 bases). The CDR3 is made up of 17 amino acids. Deletions cut 0 bases from V and 0 bases from J, with 12 bases between. The V gene's germline CDR1 is SGHDN and CDR2 FVKESK. The CDR3 sequence is CASSQDPNRDSNQPQHF. CDR3 bases: TGTGCCAGCAGCCAAGATCCGAACAGGGATAGCAATCAGCCCCAGCATTTT.

The rearrangement joins TRBV7-9 to TRBJ1-6; D may be TRBD1 (6 bases). Germline-derived CDR1 and CDR2 are SEHNR and FQNEAQ (reference sequence). Trimming removed 5 bases from V and 7 bases from J, with 21 bases in between. The CDR3 has 17 residues. The CDR3 sequence: CASSLNDPTGYNSPLHF. In DNA, the CDR3 is TGTGCCAGCAGCCTTAATGACCCGACAGGCTACAATTCACCCCTCCACTTT.

The chain carries TRBV28 and TRBJ1-1; TRBD1 aligns across 12 bases. Per germline, CDR1 MDHEN and CDR2 SYDVKM. J lost 8 bases, V lost 7 bases, and 11 bases had no gene match. The CDR3 has 15 amino acids. The CDR3 sequence: CASNSAGTGGEEAFF. Written as DNA, the CDR3 is TGTGCCAGCAACTCTGCCGGGACAGGGGGCGAGGAAGCTTTCTTT.

This clone has a single count. This chain joins TRBV3-1 (or the pseudogene TRBV3-2) and TRBJ2-3; possible D gene TRBD2, 5 bases. V was shortened by 0 bases and J by 8 bases, with 9 bases between the two germline ends. Germline V gives CDR1 LGHDT, CDR2 YNNKEL (reference sequence). The CDR3 runs to 13 residues. In nucleotides, the CDR3 is TGTGCCAGCAGCCAAGATAGCGCAGGTACGCAGTATTTT. Translation gives CASSQDSAGTQYF.

J is TRBJ2-1 and V is TRBV9; TRBD1 aligns across 12 bases. This CDR3 has 17 residues. V gave up 3 bases and J gave up 9 bases; unmatched junction bases: 13. Looked up from germline, CDR1 is SGDLS and CDR2 is YYNGEE. CDR3 region: CASSDTNPGQGAGEQFF. The CDR3 nucleotides are TGTGCCAGCAGCGATACCAATCCGGGACAGGGGGCGGGTGAGCAGTTCTTC.